These T cell receptor beta chains were read from a single sample in a study of OX40 agonist ivuxolimab in advanced cancers. Measured with immunoSEQ multiplex PCR; TCRdb has only the in-frame clones, and not every one. The table has some 150,000 clones, 90% seen once. The specimen comprised CD4+ or CD8+ T cells sorted from blood, sampled in a trial of the OX40 agonist ivuxolimab. The source is an adult with an advanced solid tumor such as melanoma, head and neck, liver or kidney cancer. CDR3s include the opening cysteine and the closing phenylalanine or tryptophan. The D gene is left open where the match is weak. Rows give clone size only sometimes, using once, few, many, or a class for an expanded clone.

TRBV5-1,NA,TRBD2,TRBJ2-1,CASTRGASGIYNEQFF,TGCGCCAGCACCCGTGGGGCTAGCGGGATCTACAATGAGCAGTTCTTC
TRBV7-2,NA,NA,TRBJ2-7,CASSLPPLAGLYEQYF,TGTGCCAGCAGCTTACCGCCTCTGGCGGGGCTTTACGAGCAGTACTTC
TRBV27,NA,TRBD1,TRBJ1-5,CASSSGGPNQPQHF,TGTGCCAGCAGTTCAGGGGGACCCAATCAGCCCCAGCATTTT
TRBV18,NA,NA,TRBJ1-5,CASSPTGGNQPQHF,TGTGCCAGCTCACCGACGGGTGGCAATCAGCCCCAGCATTTT
TRBV2,NA,TRBD1,TRBJ1-5,CATQGGGFNQPQHF,TGTGCCACCCAGGGGGGGGGTTTCAATCAGCCCCAGCATTTT
TRBV28,once,NA,TRBJ1-1,CASSTPLGLGNTEAFF,TGTGCCAGCAGCACCCCTCTCGGTTTGGGGAACACTGAAGCTTTCTTT
TRBV2,NA,NA,TRBJ2-7,CASKVRVSTEQYF,TGTGCCAGCAAGGTGAGAGTGAGCACCGAGCAGTACTTC
TRBV7-9,NA,NA,TRBJ1-2,CASTLLGGLKDGYTF,TGTGCCAGCACCCTCCTTGGGGGGCTTAAGGATGGCTACACCTTC
TRBV4-3,NA,NA,TRBJ1-6,CASSQDRTYSPLHF,TGCGCCAGCAGCCAGGACCGGACATATTCACCCCTCCACTTT
TRBV6-6,NA,TRBD1,TRBJ1-1,CASILGQYNTEAFF,TGTGCCAGCATTCTGGGACAGTATAACACTGAAGCTTTCTTT
TRBV4-3,NA,TRBD1,TRBJ1-4,CASSQNLRDRGSEKLFF,TGCGCCAGCAGCCAAAACTTACGGGACAGGGGGAGTGAAAAACTGTTTTTT
TRBV7-3,once,TRBD1,TRBJ1-1,CASSFTGTGRREAFF,TGTGCCAGCAGCTTTACCGGGACAGGACGCCGTGAAGCTTTCTTT
TRBV4-2,NA,TRBD2,TRBJ2-1,CASSGRPGRSYNEQFF,TGTGCCAGCAGCGGACGACCCGGGAGGTCCTACAATGAGCAGTTCTTC
TRBV6-5,NA,TRBD2,TRBJ2-7,CASSSGRYRGQYF,TGTGCCAGCAGTAGCGGGAGGTACAGGGGGCAGTACTTC
TRBV5-1,NA,NA,TRBJ2-7,CASSQDPISYEQYF,TGCGCCAGCAGCCAAGACCCAATCTCCTACGAGCAGTACTTC
TRBV15,NA,TRBD2,TRBJ2-1,CATSRDGGLYGRANNEQFF,TGTGCCACCAGCAGAGATGGAGGTTTATACGGGAGGGCGAACAATGAGCAGTTCTTC
TRBV6-5,NA,TRBD1,TRBJ1-2,CASSYSGQRPFYGYTF,TGTGCCAGCAGTTACTCGGGACAGAGGCCCTTCTATGGCTACACCTTC
TRBV28,NA,NA,TRBJ2-3,CASSLAAAGVDTQYF,TGTGCCAGCAGTTTAGCCGCGGCAGGGGTGGATACGCAGTATTTT
TRBV5-1,NA,NA,TRBJ2-5,CASSLGSQETQYF,TGCGCCAGCAGCTTGGGTTCCCAAGAGACCCAGTACTTC
TRBV28,NA,TRBD2,TRBJ2-1,CASSSLRLAAEQFF,TGTGCCAGCAGTTCCCTAAGACTAGCGGCTGAGCAGTTCTTC
TRBV10-3,NA,TRBD1,TRBJ2-2,CAAYPGQGSGELFF,TGTGCCGCATATCCGGGACAGGGGTCCGGGGAGCTGTTTTTT
TRBV4-3,NA,NA,TRBJ2-7,CASSQDRTALSYEQYF,TGCGCCAGCAGCCAAGATAGAACAGCTCTCTCCTACGAGCAGTACTTC
TRBV19,NA,TRBD1,TRBJ1-2,CASTDGTGGISYYGYTF,TGTGCCAGTACCGACGGGACAGGGGGAATTTCCTACTATGGCTACACCTTC